This T cell receptor (beta chain) came from a study of cytomegalovirus exposure and HLA in healthy donors (dated by TCRdb to the late 2010s). Turning to the overall study: An earlier analysis of some 620 of the donors reported approximately 280 Gb of sequence data and 117 million unique TCR beta sequences obtained from roughly 170 million T cells. Of the approximately 400 genotyped donors, about 80% fell in the genetic ancestry cluster associated with self-reported Caucasian donors. Rather than using new phenotypic data, the later analysis identified candidate immune exposures from TCR beta sequences and from how often those sequences occurred across donors. In addition to the first cohort of around 670 subjects, a separate validation cohort of over 90 different subjects was used. About 280 gigabases of sequencing data and roughly 80 million unique TCR sequences made up an early release that covered fewer than 650 HLA-typed donors. The study used immunosequencing to profile the T cell repertoires of 670 or so subjects and linked those repertoires to cytomegalovirus serostatus. The study was designed to test whether signatures of past pathogen exposure could be identified by cataloging public T cell receptors. On average, 235,054 unique TCR beta nucleotide sequences were sequenced per donor among 350 to 400 genotyped donors of the cohort, with roughly a sixth of those sequences being non-productive. Every discovery cohort repertoire had been produced on one sequencing platform. Typing coverage varied by locus: roughly 629-640 donors for A, B, C, DRB1 and DQB1; 500 to 550 for DQA1; 606 for DPA1; 450 to 480 for DPB1. An earlier analysis of 587 of the donors used high-throughput TCR beta sequencing to judge whether each TCR beta V gene segment behaved as functional or pseudogenic. Roughly 5 DR-DQ haplotypes were handled as single units for association and clustering because linkage in the cohort was strong. A later genetic analysis took genome-wide SNP genotypes for about 55% of the 666 donors and used that subset as a discovery cohort. Donor age, sex, ethnicity and CMV serostatus were compiled alongside the repertoire data. To predict cytomegalovirus infection status, the study brought together high-throughput TCR immunosequencing, statistical association of individual TCRs with disease status, and machine learning. Both class I and class II loci were covered by HLA typing, at four-digit resolution. To study patterns of TCR occurrence, a later analysis re-analyzed previously published TCR beta repertoires from around 660 donors and added high-resolution HLA genotyping. General findings and caveats noted by the study authors: According to a later genetic analysis, donors in an Asian-associated ancestry cluster had fewer N-insertions in productive TCRs than the approximately 630-donor mean. The only immune exposure information available for the cohort was CMV serostatus. The presence/absence analyses assumed that sequencing depth was roughly uniform across donors, and that assumption may not be true. A later analysis found that HLA-associated TCR beta chains were more clonally expanded and had lower generation probabilities than equally common non-associated chains. An earlier analysis of some 590 of the donors showed that most TCR beta V segments appeared in productive rearrangements either about 90% or about 30% of the time, which broadly matched IMGT annotations. The sequencing pipeline was judged likely to have produced a cluster of highly shared sequence variants as a technical artifact. Most TCR sequences were seen in very few donors, while some public TCRs were found in many individuals. When HLA alleles, especially DR and DQ, strongly co-occurred, attributing TCR associations to individual alleles was difficult. A later analysis associated 16,951 TCR beta sequences with specific HLA alleles at a false discovery rate of 0.05. This cohort had only TCR beta chains sequenced, and the lack of alpha or paired-chain data limited which features could be detected. Linkage disequilibrium might explain the correlated functional status among segregating V segments, but an unknown experimental factor could not be ruled out. A later analysis found that most CMV-associated TCR beta chains appeared HLA-restricted, with HLA associations seemingly driven largely by CMV exposure. A further reported finding was that TCR beta sequences accurately predicted the HLA-A and HLA-B alleles for most subjects in the first cohort. The authors suggested that the approach could potentially be extended to other disease states and immunological phenotypes. Cytomegalovirus status was reported to be diagnosed by the classifier with high specificity and sensitivity in both the original and validation cohorts. In a later analysis, several top co-occurrence clusters were reported to appear linked to parvovirus B19, influenza, CMV and Epstein-Barr virus. Because HLA typing was unavailable for some donors at each locus, only the typed subset was used in association tests. The earlier analysis of some 540 of the donors excluded around 17 rarely observed V segments, including chromosome 9 orphons, because counts were too low. The study gave a list of about 160 TCR beta chains associated with cytomegalovirus. In vitro tests confirmed that a few of the cytomegalovirus-associated TCR beta chains recognize cytomegalovirus antigens. According to a later analysis, TCR association rates differed among HLA loci, with DRB1 alleles showing the most associated TCRs and HLA-C alleles showing the fewest. Some IMGT-functional V segments, including TRBV6-2 and TRBV6-3, could not be told apart with the 87-base-pair reads, so those segments were excluded. A later genetic analysis associated a missense DCLRE1C variant with V-gene and J-gene trimming of TCR beta chains, and an independent cohort replicated the association.

The cohort consisted of hundreds of healthy bone marrow donors. All cohort members were sampled while nominally healthy, although unrecorded immune exposures were likely present. The donor was CMV seropositive and belonged to the group of more than 250 seropositive cohort members. A peripheral blood sample was collected from each donor, and TCR beta sequencing was performed on peripheral blood mononuclear cells. The Qiagen DNeasy Blood Extraction Kit was used to extract genomic DNA from the blood cell samples. The germline V gene sets CDR1 to WSHSY and CDR2 to SAAADI. The CDR3 numbers 14 residues from cysteine through phenylalanine. The DNA shown is the 42-base CDR3, in frame from base 1. Libraries came from the immunoSEQ multiplex PCR assay. The multiplex PCR relied on a mix of 60 forward primers for TCR Vbeta segments and 13 reverse primers for TCR Jbeta segments. Amplification of the CDR3 region of rearranged TCR beta genes was performed with a multiplex PCR assay on genomic DNA. The amplified TCR beta libraries were sequenced on the Illumina HiSeq System as 87-base-pair reads. As for how the authors treated the data: A later analysis tallied around 82 million unique TCR beta chains across the 600 to 700 repertoires, and 10 million to 11 million of those chains were shared by two or more donors. A nearest-neighbor algorithm error-corrected the raw reads and collapsed the reads into unique sequences, merging closely related sequences to remove PCR and sequencing errors. To assign V, D and J gene segments, CDR3 sequences were aligned to IMGT reference sequences. For a sequence to be retained, a match of at least six nucleotides was required to both a V gene segment and a J gene segment. Rearrangements were classified as productive when the CDR3 lacked stop codons and remained in frame with V and J, and all other rearrangements were classified as non-productive. CDR3 was defined according to IMGT convention as the region running from the second conserved V-encoded cysteine to the conserved J-encoded phenylalanine. The earlier analysis of some 580 of the donors excluded any sequence lacking an unambiguous match to a single V gene segment. In an earlier analysis of around 600 of the donors, V segments were called functional above 56.7% productive rearrangements and were called segregating when the between-donor standard deviation exceeded 5%. A statistical classification framework was developed to diagnose cytomegalovirus status using the catalog of TCR beta chain sequences. V and J gene assignment, in a later analysis, came from comparing TCR nucleotide sequences with IMGT/GENE-DB human TR gene sequences. In a later analysis, CDR3 sequences and most-parsimonious VDJ recombination scenarios were assigned using the TCRdist pipeline. A later analysis defined each TCR beta chain by its CDR3 amino acid sequence plus V-gene family, and excluded reads lacking a unique V-gene family. In a later analysis, a few hundred highly shared, low-generation-probability nucleotide sequences were removed to address suspected cross-contamination and a sequencing artifact. In a later analysis, a clonal expansion index was calculated for each public chain from normalized within-repertoire ranks of inferred template counts. A later analysis computed generation probabilities with a VDJ recombination model fitted to out-of-frame rearrangements, and checked the results against IGoR. In a later analysis, TCR-TCR, TCR-HLA and TCR-CMV co-occurrence was scored with hypergeometric tests, and a repertoire-size bias correction was applied to TCR pairs. A later analysis estimated false discovery rates by permuting HLA or CMV assignments 20 times. A later analysis grouped co-occurring TCRs with DBSCAN, adding TCRdist sequence similarity when clustering within HLA-allele-positive subsets. Repertoires with fewer than 30,000 or more than 120,000 public chains, plus five repertoires with anomalous nucleotide sharing, were excluded from co-occurrence clustering. This immuneACCESS table, as held by TCRdb, lists in-frame sequences with V and J called but not all clones. Of the missing ones, under half trace to an unresolved V gene in checked studies; the others have no known cause. Clone size and the V and J calls come from that table; the DNA yielded D and trimming. The sample includes about 170,000 clones, with 75% to 90% observed a single time. Of the sample, roughly 4.8% is held by the ten largest clones.

Concerning this clone itself: This receptor's antigen is unknown. No base quality values were provided; no much bigger clone lies one nucleotide off.

The sequence was collected from a woman in her 50s in good health and CMV-seropositive. The chain was built from TRBV10-2 and TRBJ2-5, with 8 central nucleotides matching TRBD1. Matching the DNA end better, TRBJ2-7 makes the J call doubtful. The sequenced sample was PBMCs. The CDR3 reads CASSTGQGPYEQYF. DNA sequence: TGCGCCAGCAGCACTGGACAGGGCCCCTACGAGCAGTACTTC.